These 20 T cell receptor beta chains were sequenced from one sample in a study of T-cell reconstitution after alpha-beta-depleted transplantation in children. Preparing the TCRbeta library involved the use of unique molecular identifiers. Via MiXCR, TCRdb re-called the PCR reads, giving one row per CDR3 protein. Of approximately 300,000 distinct CDR3 sequences in the sample, around a tenth were seen once. The input for sequencing was PBMCs, taken before TCRalphabeta/CD19-depleted stem cell transplant. Receptors originate from a boy in the first two years of life with acute myeloid leukemia, due to receive a stem cell transplant.

This clonotype was found many times. The chain has TRBV7-2 and TRBJ2-7; D may be TRBD1 (6 bases). Per germline, CDR1 SGHTA and CDR2 FQGNSA. The CDR3 spans 15 residues. V lost 0 bases to trimming and J lost 12 bases, with 21 bases between them. CDR3 bases: TGTGCCAGCAGCTTAGCGGACAGTTTGGGTCCCCGGCGGTACTTC. It yields the protein CASSLADSLGPRRYF.

This clonotype was seen many times. The rearrangement uses TRBV20-1 and TRBJ2-2, with a tentative D call TRBD1 (6 bases). Germline loops: CDR1 DFQATT, CDR2 SNEGSKA (reference sequence). Trimming cost V 5 bases and J 0 bases, with 10 bases left between them. The CDR3 runs to 14 residues. The CDR3 nucleotides are TGCAGTGCTTACAGGGCCCCGAACACCGGGGAGCTGTTTTTT. Translated, it gives CSAYRAPNTGELFF.

The chain joins TRBV18 to TRBJ2-7, with TRBD2 as a possible D gene (5 bases). The CDR3 spans 14 residues. From germline, CDR1 is KGHSH and CDR2 LQKENI. V lost 3 bases, J lost 1 base, and 10 bases lay in between. CDR3 region: CASSPTGLSYEQYF. CDR3 sequence (DNA): TGTGCCAGCTCACCTACGGGGTTGTCCTACGAGCAGTACTTC.

This clonotype was observed at least ten times. This chain joins TRBV14 and TRBJ2-1, with TRBD2 as a possible D gene (6 bases). V was clipped by 1 base and J by 9 bases, with 10 bases between them. The CDR3 runs 13 residues. Per germline, CDR1 SGHDN and CDR2 FVKESK. The CDR3 DNA follows: TGTGCCAGCAGCCAAGTTAGGAGGGGTGAGCAGTTCTTC. Its translation is CASSQVRRGEQFF.

This clonotype was seen many times. V and J are TRBV29-1 and TRBJ2-7; 10 bases agree with TRBD1. The CDR3 loop spans 13 amino acids. Germline loops: CDR1 SQVTM, CDR2 ANQGSEA. Losses at the gene ends were 4 bases for V and 4 bases for J; bases not matched to a gene: 4. CDR3 DNA sequence: TGCAGCGTTGGAGGGACAGGGGTTTACGAGCAGTACTTC. It codes for CSVGGTGVYEQYF.

This clonotype has a count of ten or more. This sequence joins TRBV7-9 and TRBJ1-1, with 8 bases fitting TRBD1. The CDR3 sequence is 12 residues long. Germline-derived CDR1 and CDR2 are SEHNR and FQNEAQ (reference sequence). V shed 5 bases and J 11 bases; nucleotides not matched to a gene: 7. The CDR3 DNA reads TGTGCCAGCAGCCAAACTACAGGGGGTGCTTTCTTT. Its protein is CASSQTTGGAFF.

V gene TRBV29-1 combines with J gene TRBJ2-3, with no clear D. Between the trimmed V and J ends, which lost 4 bases and 6 bases, there was a span of 11 bases. Germline values: CDR1 SQVTM, CDR2 ANQGSEA. This CDR3 region has 12 residues. CDR3 nucleotide sequence: TGCAGCGTTGGCCTAAATAAGGATACGCAGTATTTT. This sequence encodes CSVGLNKDTQYF.

This clonotype showed up many times. This rearrangement joins TRBV27 to TRBJ1-2; weak D call: TRBD1 (5 bases). This CDR3 region has 15 residues. Germline V CDR1 and CDR2: MNHEY, SMNVEV (reference sequence). V was clipped by 3 bases and J by 4 bases, with 15 bases between them. The CDR3 DNA sequence: TGTGCCAGCAGTTTCCTTGAGGGGTCCTTCTATGGCTACACCTTC. This codes for CASSFLEGSFYGYTF.

This clonotype occurred many times. V usage is TRBV29-1 and J usage is TRBJ2-7; 9 nucleotides match TRBD1. CDR1 and CDR2 from the germline V gene are SQVTM and ANQGSEA. V dropped 6 bases and J dropped 5; count of bases not matched to a gene: 5. The CDR3 extends over 12 amino acids. The CDR3 protein is CSVPDRGNEQYF. CDR3 coding DNA: TGCAGCGTCCCTGACAGGGGGAACGAGCAGTACTTC.

The sample holds many counts of this clonotype. V usage is TRBV3-1 and J usage is TRBJ2-1; 9 nucleotides match TRBD2. Germline V gene data show CDR1 as LGHDT and CDR2 as YNNKEL (reference sequence). This CDR3 region has 15 residues. J was trimmed by 5 bases and V by 4 bases; bases with no gene match: 6. The CDR3 loop is CASSLAGDENNEQFF. CDR3 sequence (DNA): TGTGCCAGCAGCCTAGCGGGAGACGAGAACAATGAGCAGTTCTTC.

The V and J genes are TRBV5-1 and TRBJ2-3, with 14 bases matching TRBD2. Germline loops: CDR1 SGHRS, CDR2 YFSETQ. The CDR3 runs 18 residues. Trimming took 0 bases from V and 2 from J; bases not matched to a gene: 5. CDR3 nucleotide sequence: TGCGCCAGCAGCTTGGCGAGACTAGCGGGGGGGATCACAGATACGCAGTATTTT. It yields the protein CASSLARLAGGITDTQYF.

This clonotype was seen more than once but under ten times. The chain employs TRBV7-9 and TRBJ2-7, with 11 bases lining up with TRBD1. CDR1 SEHNR and CDR2 FQNEAQ come from the germline V gene (reference sequence). Trimming took 4 bases from V and 0 from J; bases not matched to a gene: 2. This CDR3 spans 15 amino acids. The chain's CDR3 is CASSWGQGVSYEQYF. CDR3 DNA: TGTGCCAGCAGCTGGGGACAGGGGGTCTCCTACGAGCAGTACTTC.

This clonotype was seen repeatedly, ten times or more. The V gene is TRBV20-1, the J gene TRBJ2-2; 12 bases align to TRBD2. The CDR3 loop spans 18 amino acids. Trimming at V came to 1 base and at J to 4 bases, leaving 10 bases not matched to a gene. Germline CDR1 is DFQATT and CDR2 is SNEGSKA (reference sequence). In DNA form, the CDR3 reads TGCAGTGCTAGAGGGGCTAGCGGGAGGGGAAAGGGCACCGGGGAGCTGTTTTTT. This codes for CSARGASGRGKGTGELFF.

The table lists this clonotype with many counts. This chain uses TRBV24-1 with TRBJ2-1; the match to TRBD1 covers 10 bases. Germline V gives CDR1 KGHDR, CDR2 SFDVKD. V gave up 2 bases and J gave up 5 bases; unmatched junction bases: 5. This CDR3 is 16 amino acids long. For the CDR3, the DNA is TGTGCCACCAGTGATTACCGGGACAGGGGCCACAATGAGCAGTTCTTC. This sequence encodes CATSDYRDRGHNEQFF.

This clonotype was seen ten or more times. The chain joins TRBV29-1 to TRBJ2-3; tentatively, D is TRBD1 or TRBD2 (5 bases each). CDR1 is SQVTM, CDR2 ANQGSEA, per germline. The CDR3 sequence is 15 residues long. Trimming took off 3 bases at V and 3 bases at J, with 16 bases between the two ends. CDR3 bases: TGCAGCGTTGATAGACGGGGACCGAGGACAGATACGCAGTATTTT. The encoded protein is CSVDRRGPRTDTQYF.

The chain couples TRBV12-3 or TRBV12-4 to TRBJ1-4; 9 nucleotides agree with TRBD1. The CDR3 is 19 residues long. Trimming took 2 bases from V and 8 from J; bases not matched to a gene: 18. The CDR3 region is CASSLRSVGHRGPWEKLFF. CDR3 nucleotides: TGTGCCAGCAGTTTACGTTCGGTCGGCCACAGGGGGCCATGGGAAAAACTGTTTTTT.

This clonotype was observed many times. The rearrangement uses TRBV18 and TRBJ2-7; TRBD2 agrees at 7 bases. Germline-derived CDR1 and CDR2 are KGHSH and LQKENI. The CDR3 extends over 15 amino acids. V was clipped by 8 bases and J by 0 bases; unmatched bases: 10. CDR3 protein: CASSPRTGGSYEQYF. CDR3 DNA sequence: TGTGCCAGCAGCCCTCGAACGGGAGGCTCCTACGAGCAGTACTTC.

The table lists this clonotype with a count of one. It may be a read error: a sequence one base away is much more abundant. The chain links TRBV7-2 to TRBJ1-4, with a weak D call TRBD1 (5 bases). The CDR3 sequence is 15 residues long. Germline values: CDR1 SGHTA, CDR2 FQGNSA. The CDR3: CASSVRWGPNENLFF. CDR3 nucleotide sequence: TGTGCCAGCAGCGTCCGGTGGGGCCCTAATGAAAACCTGTTTTTT. The whole variable domain, remainder taken from reference TRBV7-2 and TRBJ1-4, is GAGVSQSPSNKVTEKGKDVELRCDPISGHTALYWYRQSLGQGLEFLIYFQGNSAPDKSGLPSDRFSAERTGGSVSTLTIQRTQQEDSAVYLCASSVRWGPNENLFFGSGTQLSVL.

This clonotype was counted a few times. This sequence joins TRBV14 and TRBJ2-5, with 7 positions matching TRBD1. With V trimmed by 1 base and J by 1 base, 12 bases remained unmatched. Looked up from germline, CDR1 is SGHDN and CDR2 is FVKESK. The CDR3 has 18 amino acids. The CDR3, as DNA: TGTGCCAGCAGCCAAGGACAGGGCCATACCACTCTCCAAGAGACCCAGTACTTC. Amino acid sequence: CASSQGQGHTTLQETQYF. Based on the CDR3 plus reference TRBV14 and TRBJ2-5, the full variable domain is EAGVTQFPSHSVIEKGQTVTLRCDPISGHDNLYWYRRVMGKEIKFLLHFVKESKQDESGMPNNRFLAERTGGTYSTLKVQPAELEDSGVYFCASSQGQGHTTLQETQYFGPGTRLLVL.

This clonotype occurred many times. Here the CDR3 DNA reads TGCGCCAGCAGCCAAGAAACGAATCAGCCCCAGCATTTT. It translates to CASSQETNQPQHF. The rearrangement joins TRBV4-1 to TRBJ1-5; D is undetermined. Germline assignment: CDR1 MGHRA and CDR2 YSYEKL. The V gene lost 0 bases and the J gene lost 4 bases, with 4 bases spanning the gap. The CDR3 extends over 13 amino acids.